Included here is one T cell receptor beta chain sequence, with context. TCRdb's copy holds only in-frame clones and misses some; the assay was immunoSEQ multiplex PCR. This sample has a few hundred thousand clones, with roughly 91% found just once. The data belong to a study of blood T cell repertoires in COVID-19. V lost 3 bases and J lost 1, with 17 bases in between. CDR1 is SGHRS, CDR2 YFSETQ, per germline. The CDR3 contains 16 residues. This receptor was taken from a man between 18 and 29 years old who had recovered from COVID-19. Material for sequencing was PBMCs or T cells enriched from blood (not recorded which). The J gene is TRBJ2-7, the V gene TRBV5-1; perhaps TRBD1 as D (5 bases). CDR3 nucleotide sequence: TGCGCCAGCAGCTCAGATGGGGCGACTTGGTCCTACGAGCAGTACTTC. Its translation is CASSSDGATWSYEQYF.